This TCR beta chain is from a study of radiotherapy plus CTLA-4 blockade in lung cancer. Study context: Across the patients, objective responses occurred in less than 20%, and disease control in about 29%.

Notes on the study in general: Among blood TCR repertoires after radiotherapy plus ipilimumab, tumor-derived clones expanded. The best prediction of response reportedly came from early blood T cell clone dynamics, with interferon-beta.

TCRdb keeps only in-frame clones here, not all; method: immunoSEQ multiplex PCR. The sample lists tens of thousands of clones, approximately 80% seen once, with roughly 2.9% in the top ten. The germline V gene has CDR1 MGHDK and CDR2 SYGVNS. This CDR3 spans 15 amino acids. The V and J ends lost 4 bases and 5 bases, in that order; junction bases with no gene match: 6. A remark on this clone: Its antigen is not identified.

Alongside CTLA-4 blockade with ipilimumab, patients with chemo-refractory metastatic non-small-cell lung cancer received focal radiation. V usage is TRBV25-1 and J usage is TRBJ1-2, with 11 positions matching TRBD1. Sample: peripheral blood, taken from a patient treated with radiotherapy plus ipilimumab. This receptor was taken from a human donor with non-small cell lung cancer who had a partial response to radiotherapy plus ipilimumab. This CDR3 is CASSVPGQGVYGYTF. The CDR3 DNA reads TGTGCCAGCAGTGTCCCGGGACAGGGGGTTTATGGCTACACCTTC.